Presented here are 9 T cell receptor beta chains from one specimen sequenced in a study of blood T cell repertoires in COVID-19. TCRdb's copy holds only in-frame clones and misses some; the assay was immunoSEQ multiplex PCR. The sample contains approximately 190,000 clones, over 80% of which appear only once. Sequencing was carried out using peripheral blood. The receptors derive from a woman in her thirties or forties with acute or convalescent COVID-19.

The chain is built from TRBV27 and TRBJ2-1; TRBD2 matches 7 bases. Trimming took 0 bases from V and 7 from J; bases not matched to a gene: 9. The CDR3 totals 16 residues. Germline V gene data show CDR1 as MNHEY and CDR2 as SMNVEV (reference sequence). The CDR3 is CASSLSVSWGGNEQFF. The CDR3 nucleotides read TGTGCCAGCAGTTTATCTGTCAGCTGGGGGGGGAATGAGCAGTTCTTC.

The CDR3 loop reads CASSRDRGTDTQYF. The CDR3 DNA reads TGCGCCAGCAGCCGGGACAGGGGGACAGATACGCAGTATTTT. The chain has TRBV10-1 and TRBJ2-3; 11 bases align to TRBD1. The CDR3 covers 14 residues. With V trimmed by 6 bases and J by 3 bases, 2 bases remained unmatched. The germline gives CDR1 WNHNN, CDR2 SYGVQD (reference sequence).

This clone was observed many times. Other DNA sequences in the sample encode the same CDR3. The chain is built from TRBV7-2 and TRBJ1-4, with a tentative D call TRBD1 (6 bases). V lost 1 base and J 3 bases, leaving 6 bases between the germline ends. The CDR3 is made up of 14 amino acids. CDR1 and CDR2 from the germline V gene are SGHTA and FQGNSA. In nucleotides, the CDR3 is TGTGCCAGCAGCTTAGGGACAGCTAATGAAAAACTGTTTTTT. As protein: CASSLGTANEKLFF.

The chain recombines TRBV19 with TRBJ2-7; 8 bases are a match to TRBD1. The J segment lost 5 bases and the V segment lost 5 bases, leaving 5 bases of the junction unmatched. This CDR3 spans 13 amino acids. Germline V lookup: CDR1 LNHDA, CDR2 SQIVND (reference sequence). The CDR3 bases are TGTGCCAGTAGTGGACAGGGCCTCGACGAGCAGTACTTC. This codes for CASSGQGLDEQYF.

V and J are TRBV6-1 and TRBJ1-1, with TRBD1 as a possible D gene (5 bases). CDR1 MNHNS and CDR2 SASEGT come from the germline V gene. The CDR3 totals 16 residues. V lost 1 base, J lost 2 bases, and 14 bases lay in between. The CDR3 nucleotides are TGTGCCAGCAGTGAAGTGTGGGGGGGGGTAAACACTGAAGCTTTCTTT. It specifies CASSEVWGGVNTEAFF.

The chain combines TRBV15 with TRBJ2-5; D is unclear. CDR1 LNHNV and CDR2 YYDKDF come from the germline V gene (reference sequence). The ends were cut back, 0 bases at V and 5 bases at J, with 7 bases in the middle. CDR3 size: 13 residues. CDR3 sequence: CATSRDLGETQYF. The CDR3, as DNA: TGTGCCACCAGCAGAGACCTCGGGGAGACCCAGTACTTC.

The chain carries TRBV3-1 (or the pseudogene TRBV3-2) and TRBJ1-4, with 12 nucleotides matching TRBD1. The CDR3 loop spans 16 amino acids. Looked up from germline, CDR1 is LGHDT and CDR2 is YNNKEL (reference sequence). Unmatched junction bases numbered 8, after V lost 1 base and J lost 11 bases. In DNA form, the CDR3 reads TGTGCCAGCAGCCAAGGCGGGACAGGGGGCTTAGACAAACTGTTTTTT. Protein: CASSQGGTGGLDKLFF.

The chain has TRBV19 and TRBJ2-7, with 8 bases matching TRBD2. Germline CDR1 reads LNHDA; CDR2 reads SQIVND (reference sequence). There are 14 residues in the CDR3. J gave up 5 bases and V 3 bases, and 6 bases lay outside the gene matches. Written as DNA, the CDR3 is TGTGCCAGTAGTATGGGCGGGGGGAGCAACGAGCAGTACTTC. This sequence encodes CASSMGGGSNEQYF.

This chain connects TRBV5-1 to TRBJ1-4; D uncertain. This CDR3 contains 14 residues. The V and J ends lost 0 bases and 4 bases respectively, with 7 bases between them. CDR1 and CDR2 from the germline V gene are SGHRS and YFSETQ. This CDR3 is CASSLGQNNEKLFF. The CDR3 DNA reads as TGCGCCAGCAGCTTGGGTCAGAATAATGAAAAACTGTTTTTT.